The 13 T cell receptor beta chains below all came from one sample that was sequenced in a study of shared clonotypes between healthy human individuals. Some clones are missing from TCRdb's copy, which holds only in-frame ones; the method was immunoSEQ multiplex PCR. The profile shows some 1 million clones, about 76% of them singletons. The sequenced sample was memory CD4+ T cells sorted from blood. The subset here: CD45RA-negative fraction. The receptors were gathered from a man between 18 and 29 years old in good health.

The chain carries TRBV9 and TRBJ2-1; 10 nucleotides match TRBD2. This CDR3 is 15 amino acids long. CDR1 is SGDLS and CDR2 is YYNGEE in the germline V gene. V was clipped by 3 bases and J by 7 bases; unmatched bases: 7. CDR3 residues: CASSAGLAVVNEQFF. In nucleotides, the CDR3 is TGTGCCAGCAGCGCTGGACTAGCGGTGGTGAATGAGCAGTTCTTC.

V is TRBV9 and J is TRBJ2-7, with D possibly TRBD2 on 6 matching bases. The CDR3 consists of 16 residues. Trimming pared 4 bases from V and 0 bases from J, leaving 17 bases between. Looked up from germline, CDR1 is SGDLS and CDR2 is YYNGEE. Written as DNA, the CDR3 is TGTGCCAGCAGCCCGCGGGCGGGGTCCAGCTCCTACGAGCAGTACTTC. It translates to CASSPRAGSSSYEQYF. The complete variable domain, with remaining parts taken from reference TRBV9 and TRBJ2-7, reads DSGVTQTPKHLITATGQRVTLRCSPRSGDLSVYWYQQSLDQGLQFLIQYYNGEERAKGNILERFSAQQFPDLHSELNLSSLELGDSALYFCASSPRAGSSSYEQYFGPGTRLTVT.

In its sample, this clone was seen a few times. The chain has TRBV19 and TRBJ2-3; 7 bases match TRBD2. Germline V gives CDR1 LNHDA, CDR2 SQIVND (reference sequence). Trimming cost V 3 bases and J 0 bases; bases outside gene matches: 12. The CDR3 has 18 amino acids. CDR3 nucleotide sequence: TGTGCCAGTAGTATTGGGGCACTAGCGACCACTAGCACAGATACGCAGTATTTT. Residues: CASSIGALATTSTDTQYF.

Remarks on this clone: Different DNA sequences within this sample yield the same CDR3. The chain couples TRBV18 to TRBJ2-1; no clear D. The germline V gene encodes CDR1 KGHSH and CDR2 LQKENI. The V end was cut by 6 bases, the J end by 0 bases, with 9 bases between. This CDR3 comprises 14 residues. CDR3 protein: CASSPGSSYNEQFF. CDR3 nucleotides: TGTGCCAGCTCCCCTGGTAGCTCCTACAATGAGCAGTTCTTC.

The chain joins TRBV6-1 to TRBJ1-1; D not resolved. The CDR3 is 13 residues long. Germline V CDR1 and CDR2: MNHNS, SASEGT. V was trimmed by 6 bases and J by 8 bases, leaving 16 bases between them. The CDR3 bases are TGTGCCAGCAGGGTGGCTACAGCGGCGGAAGCTTTCTTT. This codes for CASRVATAAEAFF.

This clone has more than one count but fewer than ten. The chain links TRBV2 to TRBJ2-7, with 9 bases lining up with TRBD2. Trimming at V came to 7 bases and at J to 3 bases, leaving 1 base not matched to a gene. The CDR3 covers 12 residues. The germline V gene encodes CDR1 SNHLY and CDR2 FYNNEI. In DNA form, the CDR3 reads TGTGCCAGCACAGCGGGAGGCTACGAGCAGTACTTC. Its protein is CASTAGGYEQYF.

The gene calls are TRBV5-4 and TRBJ2-3; TRBD2 might be the D (5 bases). Germline V lookup: CDR1 SGHNT, CDR2 YYREEE (reference sequence). The CDR3 spans 14 residues. Trimming cost V 2 bases and J 2 bases, with 9 bases left between them. The CDR3 region has the DNA TGTGCCAGCAGCTTTCTAGCCACCACAGATACGCAGTATTTT. Residues: CASSFLATTDTQYF.

The genes are TRBV6-6 and TRBJ1-2, with TRBD1 matching 8 bases. Germline V CDR1 and CDR2: MNHNY, SVGAGI (reference sequence). The CDR3 consists of 12 residues. The CDR3 sequence is CVLGQANYGYTF. For the CDR3, the DNA is TGTGTACTGGGACAGGCGAACTATGGCTACACCTTC.

The rearrangement joins TRBV28 to TRBJ2-7; 7 nucleotides line up with TRBD1. The J segment lost 3 bases and the V segment lost 5 bases, leaving 13 bases of the junction unmatched. This CDR3 has 16 amino acids. Germline CDR1 reads MDHEN; CDR2 reads SYDVKM. The CDR3 bases are TGTGCCAGCAGTGGAGCCGAGAGATACAGGGGCTACGAGCAGTACTTC. Residues: CASSGAERYRGYEQYF.

The chain employs TRBV21-1 and TRBJ1-4. TRBV21-1 is noted as a pseudogene. This CDR3 is built from 13 residues. CDR3 nucleotide sequence: TGTGCCAGCAGCCGGGCCACTAATGAAAAACTGTTTTTT. Protein product: CASSRATNEKLFF.

In the case of this clone: One base away lies a much larger clone, so this may be a sequencing read error. The chain is built from TRBV2 and TRBJ2-1; D may match TRBD1 or TRBD2 (5 bases each). V was trimmed by 6 bases and J by 3 bases, leaving 6 bases between them. Germline loops: CDR1 SNHLY, CDR2 FYNNEI. CDR3 size: 12 residues. The CDR3 bases are TGTGCCAGCAGGGGGGACTACAATGAGCAGTTCTTC. Its translation is CASRGDYNEQFF.

This chain joins TRBV29-1 and TRBJ1-2; D unresolved. Trimming pared 6 bases from V and 10 bases from J, leaving 33 bases between. The CDR3 is 17 residues long. The germline gives CDR1 SQVTM, CDR2 ANQGSEA. As DNA, the CDR3 is TGCAGCGTCGAGGGTCCCCCTAAGACATTTATCCTTAGGGACTACACCTTC. Translated, it gives CSVEGPPKTFILRDYTF.

Only a few counts were recorded for this clone. CDR3: CASSPTSGSFSDTQYF. CDR3 DNA sequence: TGTGCCAGCAGTCCCACTAGCGGGAGTTTTTCAGATACGCAGTATTTT. The V gene is TRBV11-2, the J gene TRBJ2-3; 11 positions match TRBD2. J was trimmed by 4 bases and V by 6 bases; bases with no gene match: 9. This CDR3 region has 16 residues. CDR1 SGHAT and CDR2 FQNNGV come from the germline V gene.